This is a list of T cell receptor beta chains from one sample in a study of cytomegalovirus exposure and HLA in healthy donors. Sequencing used immunoSEQ multiplex PCR; TCRdb keeps in-frame clones, though not all of them. Of fewer than 250,000 clones detected, approximately 80% appear once; the ten largest clones hold about 0.77%. Sequenced: PBMCs. Receptors originate from a boy aged 2 to 9 in good health and CMV-seronegative. Both conserved end residues are part of each CDR3. A D gene is named only where the DNA matches it firmly. The listing skips clone size in some rows; elsewhere it reads once, few, many or a size class.

D gene	V gene	clone size	J gene	CDR3 protein	CDR3 DNA
TRBD1	TRBV19	.	TRBJ2-3	CASSVTRGRSDTQYF	TGTGCCAGTAGTGTCACCAGGGGGCGATCAGATACGCAGTATTTT
.	TRBV18	once	TRBJ2-1	CASSPQADHNEQFF	TGTGCCAGCTCACCGCAGGCAGACCACAATGAGCAGTTCTTC
TRBD1	TRBV23-1	once	TRBJ1-1	CASSEQGTEAFF	TGCGCCAGCAGTGAACAGGGGACTGAAGCTTTCTTT
.	TRBV2	.	TRBJ2-7	CASSGSAYEQYF	TGTGCCAGCAGTGGGAGCGCCTACGAGCAGTACTTC
TRBD2	TRBV5-1	.	TRBJ2-3	CASSLDLAGAGTDTQYF	TGCGCCAGCAGCTTGGACCTTGCGGGAGCGGGCACAGATACGCAGTATTTT
TRBD2	TRBV7-9	few	TRBJ2-6	CASSSTGTSASGANVLTF	TGTGCCAGCAGCTCAACCGGGACTAGCGCATCTGGGGCCAACGTCCTGACTTTC
TRBD2	TRBV30	.	TRBJ2-5	CAWSVLAEETQYF	TGTGCCTGGAGTGTCCTAGCGGAAGAGACCCAGTACTTC
.	TRBV1	.	TRBJ2-1	CTSSQGTSGRAANEQFF	TGCACCAGCAGCCAGGGAACTAGCGGGAGGGCCGCCAATGAGCAGTTCTTC
TRBD2	TRBV10-3	few	TRBJ2-7	CAINSGPTSDPYEQYF	TGTGCCATCAACTCGGGGCCGACTAGCGATCCCTACGAGCAGTACTTC
TRBD1	TRBV7-9	.	TRBJ1-1	CASRTGPFTEAFF	TGTGCCAGCAGGACAGGGCCCTTCACTGAAGCTTTCTTT
TRBD1	TRBV5-1	.	TRBJ1-6	CASSLAGTGLNSPLHF	TGCGCCAGCAGCTTGGCCGGGACAGGTCTTAATTCACCCCTCCACTTT
.	TRBV9	.	TRBJ2-7	CASSVATGYAYEQYF	TGTGCCAGCAGCGTCGCAACAGGATACGCCTACGAGCAGTACTTC
.	TRBV27	.	TRBJ2-7	CASMEGISYEQYF	TGTGCCAGCATGGAGGGGATCTCCTACGAGCAGTACTTC
.	TRBV12-5	.	TRBJ1-1	CASGPERGTRGTEAFF	TGTGCTAGTGGCCCCGAGCGGGGGACCCGAGGCACTGAAGCTTTCTTT
.	TRBV2	few	TRBJ1-5	CASSGGQSNQPQHF	TGTGCCAGCAGTGGAGGACAGAGCAATCAGCCCCAGCATTTT
.	TRBV9	.	TRBJ1-1	CASSVGGMDFSKTEAFF	TGTGCCAGCAGCGTAGGAGGTATGGACTTTTCGAAGACTGAAGCTTTCTTT
TRBD2	TRBV4-1	.	TRBJ2-1	CASSHGPTSGSNDEQFF	TGCGCCAGCAGCCACGGACCGACTAGCGGGAGTAACGATGAGCAGTTCTTC
.	TRBV19	few	TRBJ1-1	CASERGTEAFF	TGTGCCAGTGAACGGGGTACTGAAGCTTTCTTT
.	TRBV29-1	.	TRBJ1-1	CSVLVNTEAFF	TGCAGCGTTTTAGTGAACACTGAAGCTTTCTTT
TRBD2	TRBV9	.	TRBJ2-7	CASNPAPEREYEQYF	TGTGCCAGCAACCCCGCCCCAGAGCGGGAGTACGAGCAGTACTTC
.	TRBV30	.	TRBJ2-5	CAWNPGTPQETQYF	TGTGCCTGGAACCCCGGGACACCCCAAGAGACCCAGTACTTC
.	TRBV7-9	once	TRBJ2-3	CASSLQVEGTQYF	TGTGCCAGCAGCCTTCAGGTGGAGGGTACGCAGTATTTT
.	TRBV9	.	TRBJ2-2	CASSSQGGTGELFF	TGTGCCAGCAGCTCGCAGGGTGGAACCGGGGAGCTGTTTTTT
.	TRBV28	.	TRBJ2-1	CASRPGGYNEQFF	TGTGCCAGCAGACCCGGGGGTTACAATGAGCAGTTCTTC
.	TRBV14	.	TRBJ2-3	CASSPGVDTQYF	TGTGCCAGCAGCCCGGGAGTGGATACGCAGTATTTT
.	TRBV4-1	.	TRBJ1-4	CASSQDVRGMLFF	TGCGCCAGCAGCCAAGATGTGCGGGGAATGCTGTTTTTT
TRBD1	TRBV7-8	.	TRBJ2-7	CASSPRTGKSYEQYF	TGTGCCAGCAGCCCGCGGACAGGGAAGTCCTACGAGCAGTACTTC
.	TRBV11-3	.	TRBJ2-3	CASSIQGGRTDTQYF	TGTGCCAGCAGCATTCAGGGGGGACGCACAGATACGCAGTATTTT
TRBD2	TRBV14	.	TRBJ2-7	CASSQERGDYEQYF	TGTGCCAGCAGCCAAGAGCGGGGGGACTACGAGCAGTACTTC
TRBD2	TRBV6-5	few	TRBJ2-1	CASSYLAGGGNEQFF	TGTGCCAGCAGTTATTTGGCGGGGGGTGGCAATGAGCAGTTCTTC
TRBD1	TRBV5-6	.	TRBJ1-1	CASSPTGDTEAFF	TGTGCCAGCAGCCCTACAGGGGACACTGAAGCTTTCTTT
.	TRBV6-1	.	TRBJ1-1	CASKPGAGEFAFF	TGTGCCAGCAAACCTGGGGCGGGAGAGTTTGCTTTCTTT
TRBD1	TRBV27	.	TRBJ2-3	CASSPGGGTDTQYF	TGTGCCAGCAGTCCAGGGGGTGGCACAGATACGCAGTATTTT
TRBD1	TRBV5-6	.	TRBJ2-5	CASTRDSRETQYF	TGTGCCAGCACCCGGGACAGTCGAGAGACCCAGTACTTC
.	TRBV9	.	TRBJ2-3	CASSPRTVPSTDTQYF	TGTGCCAGCAGCCCCCGGACTGTTCCTAGCACAGATACGCAGTATTTT
.	TRBV4-1	few	TRBJ1-1	CASSQEVRGVEAFF	TGCGCCAGCAGCCAAGAGGTCAGGGGCGTTGAAGCTTTCTTT
.	TRBV5-6	.	TRBJ2-5	CASRRGLETQYF	TGTGCCAGCAGGCGGGGATTAGAGACCCAGTACTTC
.	TRBV12-5	.	TRBJ1-1	CASGPPSWWSENTEAFF	TGTGCTAGTGGTCCGCCCTCATGGTGGTCAGAAAACACTGAAGCTTTCTTT
TRBD2	TRBV5-6	.	TRBJ2-1	CASSFISGTSHNEQFF	TGTGCCAGCAGCTTCATTTCCGGGACTAGTCACAATGAGCAGTTCTTC
.	TRBV27	once	TRBJ2-2	CATSFGTNTGELFF	TGTGCCACCAGTTTCGGGACGAACACCGGGGAGCTGTTTTTT
TRBD1	TRBV7-8	.	TRBJ1-2	CASSHQTGVNYGYTF	TGTGCCAGCAGCCATCAGACAGGGGTCAACTATGGCTACACCTTC
TRBD2	TRBV29-1	.	TRBJ2-1	CSVEDERTSANEQFF	TGCAGCGTTGAAGATGAAAGGACTAGCGCCAATGAGCAGTTCTTC
.	TRBV4-2	few	TRBJ2-7	CASSQDGYEQYF	TGTGCCAGCAGCCAAGACGGGTACGAGCAGTACTTC
TRBD2	TRBV7-2	.	TRBJ2-7	CASSLGLAGDYEQYF	TGTGCCAGCAGCTTAGGCCTAGCGGGAGATTACGAGCAGTACTTC
TRBD2	TRBV12-5	few	TRBJ2-1	CASGGTSGTSYNEQFF	TGTGCTAGTGGGGGGACTAGCGGGACTTCCTACAATGAGCAGTTCTTC
.	TRBV28	.	TRBJ1-2	CASSSPIGETNYGYTF	TGTGCCAGCAGCTCCCCCATCGGAGAAACTAACTATGGCTACACCTTC
.	TRBV5-1	.	TRBJ2-1	CASSLSGANNEQFF	TGCGCCAGCAGCTTAAGCGGAGCCAACAATGAGCAGTTCTTC
TRBD2	TRBV2	.	TRBJ2-7	CASSAYSGSISYEQYF	TGTGCCAGCAGTGCCTATAGCGGGAGTATCTCCTACGAGCAGTACTTC
.	TRBV25-1	.	TRBJ1-1	CASSELAGSHEAFF	TGTGCCAGCAGTGAATTAGCCGGGAGCCATGAAGCTTTCTTT
.	TRBV30	.	TRBJ1-3	CAWKLGSSGNTIYF	TGTGCCTGGAAGCTCGGGAGCTCTGGAAACACCATATATTTT
.	TRBV7-8	.	TRBJ2-3	CASSLEEGDTQYF	TGTGCCAGCAGCTTAGAGGAGGGAGATACGCAGTATTTT